These T cell receptor beta chains were read from a single sample in a study of long-term antiretroviral therapy in people with HIV. The protocol was immunoSEQ multiplex PCR, while the TCRdb copy is restricted to in-frame clones and leaves out a portion. The top ten clones hold roughly 5% of a sample with 16,000 or so clones, roughly 85% of them seen once. This sample comprised unsorted PBMCs, obtained 0.5 years after starting antiretroviral therapy. The source is a woman between 35 and 50 years old with HIV. CDR3s include the opening cysteine and the closing phenylalanine or tryptophan. A D gene is named only where the DNA matches it firmly. Some rows have no size entry. The others give once, few or many, or a class for an expanded clone.

d_call: -; clone_size: -; v_call: TRBV28; j_call: TRBJ1-5; cdr3_aa: CASSATDQPQHF; cdr3_nt: TGTGCCAGCAGTGCGACGGATCAGCCCCAGCATTTT
d_call: TRBD1; clone_size: -; v_call: TRBV7-9; j_call: TRBJ1-5; cdr3_aa: CASSLGTGGDQPQHF; cdr3_nt: TGTGCCAGCAGCTTAGGGACAGGGGGTGACCAGCCCCAGCATTTT
d_call: -; clone_size: -; v_call: TRBV29-1; j_call: TRBJ1-1; cdr3_aa: CSVEEADKAFF; cdr3_nt: TGCAGCGTTGAAGAAGCAGATAAAGCTTTCTTT
d_call: -; clone_size: -; v_call: TRBV6-6; j_call: TRBJ2-7; cdr3_aa: CASSYGRDLSYEQYF; cdr3_nt: TGTGCCAGCAGTTACGGCCGGGACTTATCCTACGAGCAGTACTTC
d_call: -; clone_size: few; v_call: TRBV4-1; j_call: TRBJ1-5; cdr3_aa: CASSPQELDNQPQHF; cdr3_nt: TGCGCCAGCAGTCCACAGGAATTAGACAATCAGCCCCAGCATTTT
d_call: -; clone_size: -; v_call: TRBV20-1; j_call: TRBJ2-7; cdr3_aa: CSARREYEQYF; cdr3_nt: TGCAGTGCTAGACGGGAATACGAGCAGTACTTC
d_call: -; clone_size: -; v_call: TRBV30; j_call: TRBJ2-2; cdr3_aa: CAWNRPGSAGELFF; cdr3_nt: TGTGCCTGGAATAGACCAGGGTCGGCCGGGGAGCTGTTTTTT
d_call: -; clone_size: -; v_call: TRBV2; j_call: TRBJ2-1; cdr3_aa: CASSVALEQFF; cdr3_nt: TGTGCCAGCAGTGTCGCTTTGGAGCAGTTCTTC
d_call: TRBD2; clone_size: -; v_call: TRBV7-8; j_call: TRBJ2-1; cdr3_aa: CASSRWTSGRAGDEQFF; cdr3_nt: TGTGCCAGCAGCCGATGGACTAGCGGGAGGGCCGGGGATGAGCAGTTCTTC
d_call: TRBD1; clone_size: -; v_call: TRBV29-1; j_call: TRBJ2-2; cdr3_aa: CSVVSGTGTGELFF; cdr3_nt: TGCAGCGTCGTCTCCGGGACAGGCACCGGGGAGCTGTTTTTT
d_call: TRBD2; clone_size: -; v_call: TRBV29-1; j_call: TRBJ2-1; cdr3_aa: CSVEDPSGGPLNEQFF; cdr3_nt: TGCAGCGTTGAAGATCCTTCGGGAGGGCCTTTGAATGAGCAGTTCTTC
d_call: TRBD1; clone_size: once; v_call: TRBV15; j_call: TRBJ1-5; cdr3_aa: CATSVDRGHQPQHF; cdr3_nt: TGTGCCACCAGCGTGGACAGGGGACATCAGCCCCAGCATTTT
d_call: -; clone_size: -; v_call: TRBV27; j_call: TRBJ1-1; cdr3_aa: CASSLRSSTEAFF; cdr3_nt: TGTGCCAGCAGTTTACGTAGTTCGACTGAAGCTTTCTTT
d_call: TRBD2; clone_size: -; v_call: TRBV5-1; j_call: TRBJ2-7; cdr3_aa: CASSYSLAGGDYEQYF; cdr3_nt: TGCGCCAGCAGCTACTCACTAGCGGGAGGGGACTACGAGCAGTACTTC
d_call: -; clone_size: -; v_call: TRBV19; j_call: TRBJ2-3; cdr3_aa: CASSTWPPSTDTQYF; cdr3_nt: TGTGCCAGTAGTACCTGGCCGCCGAGCACAGATACGCAGTATTTT
d_call: -; clone_size: few; v_call: TRBV19; j_call: TRBJ1-2; cdr3_aa: CASSPRANSGYGYTF; cdr3_nt: TGTGCCAGTAGTCCTAGGGCCAACTCGGGCTATGGCTACACCTTC
d_call: TRBD2; clone_size: -; v_call: TRBV4-1; j_call: TRBJ2-7; cdr3_aa: CASSQVASGRGRAYEQYF; cdr3_nt: TGCGCCAGCAGCCAAGTTGCTAGCGGGAGGGGGCGGGCCTACGAGCAGTACTTC
d_call: -; clone_size: once; v_call: TRBV11-2; j_call: TRBJ2-2; cdr3_aa: CASSLGWGTGELFF; cdr3_nt: TGTGCCAGCAGCTTGGGGTGGGGAACCGGGGAGCTGTTTTTT
d_call: TRBD1; clone_size: -; v_call: TRBV7-8; j_call: TRBJ1-3; cdr3_aa: CASSRVGQGRNTIYF; cdr3_nt: TGTGCCAGCAGTCGGGTGGGACAGGGCCGAAACACCATATATTTT
d_call: -; clone_size: once; v_call: TRBV27; j_call: TRBJ2-7; cdr3_aa: CASRTGTLLPYEQYF; cdr3_nt: TGTGCCAGCAGAACCGGGACTCTCCTACCCTACGAGCAGTACTTC
d_call: TRBD1; clone_size: -; v_call: TRBV29-1; j_call: TRBJ2-5; cdr3_aa: CSASTGDPVRTQYF; cdr3_nt: TGCAGCGCATCTACAGGGGATCCGGTAAGGACCCAGTACTTC
d_call: -; clone_size: -; v_call: TRBV5-5; j_call: TRBJ2-7; cdr3_aa: CASSLGQGSYEQYF; cdr3_nt: TGTGCCAGCAGCTTGGGGCAGGGGTCTTACGAGCAGTACTTC
d_call: -; clone_size: -; v_call: TRBV9; j_call: TRBJ2-5; cdr3_aa: CASSREDGTPQLRKVSRETQYF; cdr3_nt: TGTGCCAGCAGCAGGGAGGACGGGACACCTCAACTAAGGAAGGTGTCAAGAGAGACCCAGTACTTC
d_call: TRBD1; clone_size: few; v_call: TRBV5-1; j_call: TRBJ1-2; cdr3_aa: CASSGDSSGGYTF; cdr3_nt: TGCGCCAGCAGCGGGGACAGCTCTGGTGGCTACACCTTC